Included here is one T cell receptor (beta chain) sequence, with context. This sample also contains other DNA sequences that code for the same CDR3. Assay used: immunoSEQ multiplex PCR; TCRdb lists only in-frame clones, some missing. The sample lists roughly 850,000 clones, around 96% occurring once. This entry comes from a study of shared clonotypes between healthy human individuals. CD45RO-negative, CCR7-positively selected cells formed the naive CD8 fraction, excluding terminally differentiated effector memory CD45RA+ cells. Germline CDR1 reads SEHNR; CDR2 reads FQNEAQ (reference sequence). V dropped 4 bases and J dropped 2 bases, with 15 bases sitting between them. The CDR3 consists of 16 residues.

The sample consisted of naive CD8+ T cells sorted from blood. The chain has TRBV7-9 and TRBJ2-1; weak D call: TRBD2 (6 bases). The TCR comes from a man between 25 and 39 years old in good health. DNA for the CDR3: TGTGCCAGCAGCTCGCTCCGGGACTCCCCCTACAATGAGCAGTTCTTC. As protein: CASSSLRDSPYNEQFF. Drawing the rest from reference TRBV7-9 and TRBJ2-1, the complete variable domain is DTGVSQNPRHKITKRGQNVTFRCDPISEHNRLYWYRQTLGQGPEFLTYFQNEAQLEKSRLLSDRFSAERPKGSFSTLEIQRTEQGDSAMYLCASSSLRDSPYNEQFFGPGTRLTVL.